A single sample is the source of the 11 T cell receptor beta chains below, sequenced in a study of blood T cell repertoires in COVID-19. Repertoires were generated with immunoSEQ multiplex PCR, while TCRdb's copy carries only in-frame clones and drops some. The repertoire holds 150,000 to 200,000 clones, with approximately 80% as singletons. Sequences were obtained from PBMCs or T cells enriched from blood (not recorded which). All receptors derive from a man aged 60-69 years who had been exposed to COVID-19.

Many counts were recorded for this clone. The V gene is TRBV29-1, the J gene TRBJ1-1; D gene unclear. Germline lookup yields CDR1 SQVTM and CDR2 ANQGSEA. This CDR3 spans 11 amino acids. V shed 0 bases and J shed 9 bases, with 8 bases lying between them. CDR3 residues: CSVEDPGKAFF. DNA for the CDR3: TGCAGCGTTGAAGATCCGGGAAAAGCTTTCTTT.

By proportion, this clone is medium-sized. The chain recombines TRBV4-1 with TRBJ1-2, with D possibly matching TRBD1 (6 bases). Trimming stripped 2 bases from V and 2 bases from J, with 12 bases between. The CDR3 runs 15 residues. CDR1 and CDR2 (germline): MGHRA, YSYEKL. The CDR3 reads CASSQSPGVNYGYTF. DNA of the CDR3: TGCGCCAGCAGCCAATCCCCAGGGGTCAACTATGGCTACACCTTC.

The V call is TRBV27, the J call TRBJ1-2; the D is unclear. Germline V CDR1 and CDR2: MNHEY, SMNVEV (reference sequence). V lost 5 bases and J 5 bases, leaving 21 bases between the germline ends. This CDR3 has 16 residues. The CDR3 DNA follows: TGTGCCAGCAGTCCCATTCGATCGCGAGGGCAATATGGCTACACCTTC. Residues: CASSPIRSRGQYGYTF.

The chain combines TRBV10-3 with TRBJ2-3; 9 bases match TRBD1. V lost 7 bases and J lost 3; bases outside the gene matches: 11. The CDR3 totals 16 residues. CDR1 and CDR2 from the germline V gene are ENHRY and SYGVKD. The CDR3: CAIKGTGGFGTDTQYF. CDR3 coding DNA: TGTGCCATCAAGGGTACAGGGGGCTTTGGAACAGATACGCAGTATTTT.

The chain uses TRBV11-3 and TRBJ1-1; D call uncertain. V dropped 0 bases and J dropped 6 bases, with 17 bases sitting between them. This CDR3 comprises 16 residues. CDR1 SGHNT and CDR2 YENEEA come from the germline V gene. For the CDR3, the DNA is TGTGCCAGCAGCTTAGATGGAGCTATTCCGGGTCCTGAAGCTTTCTTT. Translation gives CASSLDGAIPGPEAFF.

The CDR3 is CAWNALTNYGYTF. CDR3 nucleotide sequence: TGTGCCTGGAATGCGTTAACTAACTATGGCTACACCTTC. The V gene is TRBV30, the J gene TRBJ1-2; D gene ambiguous. The CDR3 is 13 residues long. The germline CDR1 and CDR2 sequences are GTSNPN and SVGIG (reference sequence). V was trimmed by 4 bases and J by 0 bases, leaving 9 bases between them.

Only a few counts were recorded for this clone. V and J are TRBV30 and TRBJ2-7; the D gene is possibly TRBD2 (5 bases). CDR1 is GTSNPN and CDR2 is SVGIG in the germline V gene (reference sequence). V dropped 4 bases and J dropped 0 bases, with 7 bases sitting between them. The CDR3 consists of 12 residues. CDR3 in amino acids: CAWTAASYEQYF. Here the CDR3 DNA reads TGTGCCTGGACAGCGGCCTCCTACGAGCAGTACTTC.

This clone occurred once. This chain uses TRBV20-1 with TRBJ2-5; 8 positions match TRBD2. Germline trimming cut 3 bases from V and 1 base from J; bases unmatched to any gene: 7. This CDR3 is 15 amino acids long. Germline V CDR1 and CDR2: DFQATT, SNEGSKA (reference sequence). CDR3 residues: CSASELAGLQETQYF. The DNA for the CDR3 is TGCAGTGCTAGTGAGCTAGCGGGTCTCCAAGAGACCCAGTACTTC.

The V and J genes are TRBV25-1 and TRBJ2-7, with 9 positions matching TRBD1. There are 15 residues in the CDR3. Germline values: CDR1 MGHDK, CDR2 SYGVNS. The ends lost 3 bases at V and 5 bases at J; junction bases unmatched: 8. The CDR3 reads CASSDPGQGVHEQYF. The CDR3 bases are TGTGCCAGCAGTGACCCGGGACAGGGTGTGCACGAGCAGTACTTC.

This chain connects TRBV19 to TRBJ1-4; tentatively, D is TRBD1 (6 bases). Germline V lookup: CDR1 LNHDA, CDR2 SQIVND (reference sequence). The CDR3 spans 17 residues. The V end was cut by 4 bases, the J end by 3 bases, with 18 bases between. CDR3 DNA: TGTGCCAGTAGTAGAGCCGGGACAATAGTGGCTAATGAAAAACTGTTTTTT. As protein: CASSRAGTIVANEKLFF.

The rearrangement joins TRBV2 to TRBJ1-6; D perhaps matches TRBD1 (5 bases). With 1 base removed from V and 7 bases from J, the gap between germline ends came to 8 bases. Germline assignment: CDR1 SNHLY and CDR2 FYNNEI. The CDR3 runs to 14 residues. The DNA for the CDR3 is TGTGCCAGCAGTGAAGGGCCAGGGAATTCACCCCTCCACTTT. This translates into CASSEGPGNSPLHF.